Listed below are T cell receptor beta chains from one sample, sequenced in a study of cytomegalovirus exposure and HLA in healthy donors. Using immunoSEQ multiplex PCR, the repertoire was profiled, and TCRdb retains in-frame clones only, with some absent. The table records over 130,000 clones, about four fifths of them present only once. Input material: PBMCs. The receptors stem from a male donor in good health and CMV-seronegative. Each CDR3 is given with its conserved first and last residue. Fields, in order: clone size, V gene, D gene, J gene, CDR3 protein, CDR3 DNA. The D gene is left open where the match is weak. Expanded clones are given a class, and other clones once, few, many or no size at all.

>few|TRBV7-9|.|TRBJ2-7
CASSDSLTYEQYF
TGTGCCAGCAGCGACAGTCTCACCTACGAGCAGTACTTC
>once|TRBV27|.|TRBJ1-1
CASSLYGGEAFF
TGTGCCAGCAGTTTATATGGCGGTGAAGCTTTCTTT
>.|TRBV19|.|TRBJ2-5
CASSIRGNGETQYF
TGTGCCAGTAGTATAAGGGGAAATGGGGAGACCCAGTACTTC
>few|TRBV5-5|.|TRBJ1-3
CASSLSGGNTIYF
TGTGCCAGCAGCTTATCGGGAGGAAACACCATATATTTT
>.|TRBV27|.|TRBJ2-7
CASSWAGGPWEQYF
TGTGCCAGCAGCTGGGCAGGGGGGCCCTGGGAGCAGTACTTC
>.|TRBV11-1|.|TRBJ2-5
CASSFGVSRSGETQYF
TGTGCCAGCAGCTTCGGCGTCTCCCGGAGCGGAGAGACCCAGTACTTC
>few|TRBV5-6|.|TRBJ1-1
CASSWRGGEDTEAFF
TGTGCCAGCAGCTGGCGGGGGGGCGAGGACACTGAAGCTTTCTTT
>once|TRBV7-9|TRBD2|TRBJ2-3
CASSLASGTKDTQYF
TGTGCCAGCAGCTTGGCTAGCGGGACGAAAGATACGCAGTATTTT
>.|TRBV30|.|TRBJ2-5
CAWSKQQAAAETQYF
TGTGCCTGGAGTAAGCAACAGGCGGCAGCGGAGACCCAGTACTTC
>.|TRBV15|TRBD2|TRBJ2-1
CATKWSAGDIDEQFF
TGTGCCACCAAGTGGTCAGCGGGGGATATCGATGAGCAGTTCTTC
>few|TRBV29-1|.|TRBJ1-1
CSHKGGATNTEAFF
TGCAGCCACAAAGGAGGGGCCACGAACACTGAAGCTTTCTTT
>.|TRBV7-8|TRBD1|TRBJ1-5
CASSFQGGGNQPQHF
TGTGCCAGCAGCTTCCAAGGGGGCGGGAATCAGCCCCAGCATTTT
>.|TRBV9|.|TRBJ2-1
CASSVGFGYASSYNEQFF
TGTGCCAGCAGCGTAGGGTTTGGCTATGCTAGCTCCTACAATGAGCAGTTCTTC